One sample yielded the 17 T cell receptor beta chains listed below, sequenced in a study of blood T cells in healthy people across ages. Using a J-beta primer mix together with a sample-barcoded 5' primer, a second PCR was run for roughly 7 to 12 cycles. From the 5' RACE reads, TCRdb called clonotypes with MiXCR, one entry per CDR3 protein. The data show 1,300,000 or so distinct CDR3 sequences, with roughly 59% seen just once and more than 6% held by the top ten. What was sequenced was blood. All receptors come from a man aged 18-30 years in good health.

The chain joins TRBV28 to TRBJ1-6, with unresolved D. CDR3 length: 16 residues. CDR1 and CDR2 (germline): MDHEN, SYDVKM. Trimming cost V 6 bases and J 6 bases, with 18 bases left between them. CDR3 loop: CASSHTEVSLNSPLHF. CDR3 DNA: TGTGCCAGCAGCCACACGGAGGTTAGTCTTAATTCACCCCTCCACTTT. Supplemented by reference TRBV28 and TRBJ1-6, the full variable domain reads DVKVTQSSRYLVKRTGEKVFLECVQDMDHENMFWYRQDPGLGLRLIYFSYDVKMKEKGDIPEGYSVSREKKERFSLILESASTNQTSMYLCASSHTEVSLNSPLHFGNGTRLTVT.

This clonotype has a single count. The chain carries TRBV2 and TRBJ1-2; D not resolved. The germline V gene has CDR1 SNHLY and CDR2 FYNNEI. This CDR3 has 11 amino acids. V was shortened by 0 bases and J by 8 bases, with 4 bases between the two germline ends. The CDR3 is CASSEALGYTF. The CDR3 DNA sequence: TGTGCCAGCAGTGAAGCCCTCGGCTACACCTTC.

This sequence joins TRBV7-2 and TRBJ2-1; perhaps TRBD1 as D (6 bases). Trimming cost V 6 bases and J 4 bases, with 10 bases left between them. The CDR3 sequence is 13 residues long. CDR1 and CDR2 (germline): SGHTA, FQGNSA. CDR3 DNA sequence: TGTGCCAGCAGGGCGGACAGTTACAATGAGCAGTTCTTC. This codes for CASRADSYNEQFF.

This clonotype was found a few times. The chain uses TRBV20-1 and TRBJ2-5; no definite D call. The V gene's germline CDR1 is DFQATT and CDR2 SNEGSKA (reference sequence). Trimming shortened V by 4 bases and J by 1 base, and 16 bases separated the two germline ends. The CDR3 loop spans 15 amino acids. The CDR3 DNA is TGCAGTGCTACTCCGTGGCTGAGTCCCCAAGAGACCCAGTACTTC. This gives the protein CSATPWLSPQETQYF.

The chain is built from TRBV6-2 or TRBV6-3 and TRBJ2-6; tentative D call: TRBD2 (5 bases). The CDR3 loop spans 15 amino acids. Deletions cut 6 bases from V and 0 bases from J, with 9 bases between. From germline, CDR1 is MNHEY and CDR2 SVGEGT. Here the CDR3 reads CASRAEGSGANVLTF. CDR3 bases: TGTGCCAGCAGAGCCGAGGGCTCTGGGGCCAACGTCCTGACTTTC.

The chain has TRBV4-3 and TRBJ2-5; D is ambiguous. Germline values: CDR1 LGHNA, CDR2 YSLEER. This CDR3 spans 17 amino acids. Trimming took off 2 bases at V and 0 bases at J, with 16 bases between the two ends. Here the CDR3 reads CASSQFLSAGHQETQYF. In DNA, the CDR3 is TGCGCCAGCAGCCAATTTCTATCGGCAGGCCACCAAGAGACCCAGTACTTC.

The V and J genes are TRBV18 and TRBJ2-7; D unresolved. This CDR3 contains 12 residues. Trimming stripped 3 bases from V and 9 bases from J, with 12 bases between. Germline CDR1 reads KGHSH; CDR2 reads LQKENI. The CDR3 region is CASSPRLGVQYF. The CDR3 DNA reads as TGTGCCAGCTCACCGCGGCTCGGTGTGCAGTACTTC.

The chain couples TRBV5-5 to TRBJ1-4; D call uncertain. The germline V and J ends were trimmed by 4 bases and 9 bases, with 19 bases remaining between them. The CDR3 has 15 residues. Germline loops: CDR1 SGHKS, CDR2 YYEKEE (reference sequence). CDR3 coding DNA: TGTGCCAGCAGCCCCACCCACCACGAGGGAAAAAAACTGTTTTTT. Translation gives CASSPTHHEGKKLFF.

This chain joins TRBV6-6 and TRBJ2-3, with 10 bases that match TRBD2. The germline V gene encodes CDR1 MNHNY and CDR2 SVGAGI (reference sequence). This CDR3 is built from 15 residues. J gave up 4 bases and V 9 bases, and 10 bases lay outside the gene matches. The CDR3 reads CASNSWTSGADTQYF. In DNA form, the CDR3 reads TGTGCCAGTAACAGCTGGACTAGCGGAGCAGATACGCAGTATTTT.

In its sample, this clonotype was seen a few times. The genes are TRBV20-1 and TRBJ2-1; possibly TRBD1 for D (6 bases). Trimming took off 0 bases at V and 15 bases at J, with 12 bases between the two ends. The CDR3 is made up of 11 amino acids. The V gene's germline CDR1 is DFQATT and CDR2 SNEGSKA (reference sequence). CDR3 DNA sequence: TGCAGTGCTAGAGAGGGCAGGGGCGGGTTCTTC. Translating it yields CSAREGRGGFF.

J is TRBJ2-1 and V is TRBV28; TRBD2 matches 10 bases. The CDR3 extends over 15 amino acids. Germline V gene data show CDR1 as MDHEN and CDR2 as SYDVKM. Trimming at V came to 5 bases and at J to 3 bases, leaving 4 bases not matched to a gene. The CDR3 sequence: CASSLAGEGYNEQFF. The CDR3 DNA is TGTGCCAGCAGTCTAGCGGGAGAAGGCTACAATGAGCAGTTCTTC.

The chain has TRBV29-1 and TRBJ2-4; 9 bases are shared with TRBD1. V shed 6 bases, J shed 3 bases, and the junction held 12 bases outside the gene matches. Germline V lookup: CDR1 SQVTM, CDR2 ANQGSEA. The CDR3 is 16 amino acids. The chain's CDR3 is CSVLRGDRDDKNIQYF. The CDR3 DNA reads TGCAGCGTCCTTCGGGGGGACAGGGATGACAAAAACATTCAGTACTTC. The complete variable domain, with remaining parts taken from reference TRBV29-1 and TRBJ2-4, reads SAVISQKPSRDICQRGTSLTIQCQVDSQVTMMFWYRQQPGQSLTLIATANQGSEATYESGFVIDKFPISRPNLTFSTLTVSNMSPEDSSIYLCSVLRGDRDDKNIQYFGAGTRLSVL.

The chain links TRBV5-1 to TRBJ2-5, with D perhaps matching TRBD1 (6 bases). The J call is uncertain, as TRBJ2-7 better fits the DNA end. Germline V gene lookup returns CDR1 SGHRS and CDR2 YFSETQ. CDR3 size: 17 residues. The CDR3 DNA sequence: TGCGCCAGCAGCTTTAGGGTCCCGGCCACAGGGCCGGGCGAGCAGTACTTC. Encoded protein: CASSFRVPATGPGEQYF.

This clonotype came up once. V is TRBV11-2 and J is TRBJ2-1, with 13 positions matching TRBD2. This CDR3 is 15 amino acids long. The germline V gene has CDR1 SGHAT and CDR2 FQNNGV. V shed 5 bases and J 15 bases; nucleotides not matched to a gene: 13. The CDR3 DNA is TGTGCCAGCAGCCTACGGGGGACTAGCGGGGACCTGGGGTTCTTC. Translating gives CASSLRGTSGDLGFF.

The chain's CDR3 is CSARPAGQSGFWSYGYTF. In DNA, the CDR3 is TGCAGTGCTAGACCCGCAGGGCAGTCAGGTTTCTGGAGCTATGGCTACACCTTC. V usage is TRBV20-1 and J usage is TRBJ1-2, with D tentatively TRBD1 (5 bases). V was cut by 2 bases and J by 4 bases, with 26 bases left in between. This CDR3 comprises 18 residues. Germline V gives CDR1 DFQATT, CDR2 SNEGSKA (reference sequence).

A note on this clonotype: Its ends do not fully match the called genes, so a read error is possible. The J gene is TRBJ2-7, the V gene TRBV5-4, with a weak D call TRBD2 (5 bases). The CDR3 totals 17 residues. The germline CDR1 and CDR2 sequences are SGHNT and YYREEE (reference sequence). CDR3: CPSSFALDVRAPYEQYF. The CDR3 nucleotides are TGTCCCAGCAGCTTCGCTCTGGATGTGAGGGCCCCCTACGAGCAGTACTTC. Full variable domain (remainder filled in from reference TRBV5-4 and TRBJ2-7): ETGVTQSPTHLIKTRGQQVTLRCSSQSGHNTVSWYQQALGQGPQFIFQYYREEENGRGNFPPRFSGLQFPNYSSELNVNALELDDSALYLCPSSFALDVRAPYEQYFGPGTRLTVT.

The CDR3 reads CASSPWGVVTEAFF. CDR3 sequence (DNA): TGTGCCAGCAGCCCCTGGGGGGTGGTCACTGAAGCTTTCTTT. The gene calls are TRBV5-5 and TRBJ1-1, with D possibly TRBD1 on 5 matching bases. Germline V gene data show CDR1 as SGHKS and CDR2 as YYEKEE (reference sequence). The CDR3 spans 14 residues. V shed 4 bases and J shed 4 bases, with 14 bases lying between them.